The source of this TCR beta chain is a study of blood T cell repertoires in COVID-19 (dated by TCRdb to about 2020). Regarding the study in general: Collaborator samples came from the United States, Italy and Spain and covered acute and convalescent phases of COVID-19. The prospective study material was composed of cDNA or gDNA derived from T cells, B-cell-depleted T cells, or PBMCs. The repertoires were made available in a free public database intended to serve as a resource for research on the immune response to SARS-CoV-2. Samples came from the ongoing ImmuneRACE study (first 160 participants) plus 1,254 subjects from 6 global collaborators. Subjects who had been exposed to COVID-19, were actively infected with it, or had recovered from it provided the deeply sampled blood TCRbeta repertoires that made up the dataset. A de-identified subject ID, COVID-19 status, age in years and sex were almost always included in the sample metadata. Where HLA class I and class II types were available, the types were taken from metadata supplied by the sample provider, not from assay-based typing. The investigation overall reported the following: The amount of clinical and demographic metadata varied by source and participant and was provided uncurated.

In Seattle, one collaborating source enrolled patients while the infection was active and tracked those patients longitudinally over the course of disease. Whole blood was collected in K2EDTA tubes by collaborating institutions according to the institutions' own protocols. For TCRbeta analysis, collaborator samples were shipped as frozen whole blood, as isolated PBMCs, or as DNA extracted from either sample type. TCRbeta CDR3 regions were amplified from genomic DNA by means of the immunoSEQ Assay, a bias-controlled multiplex PCR. From the authors' description of their analysis: Within the assay, amplification of reference gene primers was used to estimate how many nucleated cells each sample contained. Sequence reads were collapsed and filtered to measure the absolute abundance of every unique TCRbeta CDR3 rearrangement. For each sample, productive Simpson clonality was calculated as the square root of Simpson's diversity index across productive rearrangements. TCRdb carries this immuneACCESS record with in-frame sequences only. Its versions omit some clonotypes, under half of them owing to an unresolved V gene in the studies checked, with the rest unexplained. The DNA was the basis for D and trimming; V, J and clone size are from that table. Counted in this sample were approximately 120,000 clones; roughly 80% of them appeared once. Jointly, the top ten make up approximately 5.9% of the sample.

On this clone itself: No cognate antigen has been identified for it. Base quality data are lacking; no much larger clone is found one base away.

From the cysteine up to the phenylalanine, the CDR3 has a length of 12 residues. The entry retains the CDR3 DNA only, 36 bases that are in frame from base 1. V is shortened by 5 bases, J by 2 bases, and the region joining them spans 6 bases. Reading the germline V gene gives CDR1 MDHEN and CDR2 SYDVKM. The V and J segments used are TRBV28 and TRBJ1-1, with the D segment identity uncertain. This receptor was identified in a man aged 80 or over with COVID-19, enrolled during active disease. Sequences were obtained from peripheral blood. The CDR3 sequence is CASSTSNTEAFF. The DNA sequence is TGTGCCAGCAGTACATCCAACACTGAAGCTTTCTTT.